These 6 T cell receptor beta chains came from one sample sequenced in a study of Graves' ophthalmopathy and Graves' hyperthyroidism (dated 2018 in TCRdb). Sequencing was carried out with an Illumina HiSeq 2000. TCR beta CDR3 regions were amplified from RNA transcripts for repertoire sequencing. The first round of RT-PCR was done with HTBI primers and the Qiagen OneStep RT-PCR kit, and was followed by a second round of multiplex PCR, then size selection and purification. TCRdb reprocessing: public reads trimmed at Q25 with fastp, clones called with MiXCR, in-frame beta chains kept. Entries that share a CDR3 protein sequence are merged under the most common genes and DNA. The sample yields some 520,000 distinct CDR3 sequences; around an eighth were counted once. The ten largest clones represent over 7.5% of the sample. The source material was blood. These receptors originate from a woman in her thirties with Graves' ophthalmopathy. Donor details come from another sample of the same person, matched by shared clones.

This sequence joins TRBV28 and TRBJ1-2; D gene uncertain. Germline CDR1 reads MDHEN; CDR2 reads SYDVKM. Trimming left V 7 bases short and J 10 bases short, with 16 bases between. This CDR3 region has 12 residues. The DNA for the CDR3 is TGTGCCAGCACCTCTTCCCGGATCGACTACACCTTC. This gives the protein CASTSSRIDYTF.

This clonotype was observed many times. The chain has TRBV29-1 and TRBJ2-7, with unresolved D. Germline loops: CDR1 SQVTM, CDR2 ANQGSEA. The V end was cut by 2 bases, the J end by 6 bases, with 11 bases between. This CDR3 has 12 residues. The CDR3 loop reads CSVESRIGEQYF. In nucleotides, the CDR3 is TGCAGCGTTGAATCTAGGATAGGCGAGCAGTACTTC.

This clonotype occurred many times. The rearrangement uses TRBV28 and TRBJ1-1, with a possible D match to TRBD1 (6 bases). The CDR3 sequence is 14 residues long. In germline, CDR1 is MDHEN, CDR2 SYDVKM. V lost 5 bases to trimming and J lost 0 bases, with 10 bases between them. The CDR3: CASSTYRVNTEAFF. CDR3 in DNA: TGTGCCAGCAGTACCTACAGGGTGAACACTGAAGCTTTCTTT.

This clonotype was recorded many times. The chain has TRBV20-1 and TRBJ1-1, with unresolved D. Germline assignment: CDR1 DFQATT and CDR2 SNEGSKA (reference sequence). CDR3 length: 14 amino acids. The ends were cut back, 5 bases at V and 1 base at J, with 14 bases in the middle. The CDR3 here is CSAEGRLKNTEAFF. In DNA, the CDR3 is TGCAGTGCTGAAGGTAGACTGAAGAACACTGAAGCTTTCTTT.

This clonotype showed up many times. The rearrangement joins TRBV6-5 to TRBJ1-2, with D possibly matching TRBD1 (6 bases). This CDR3 comprises 13 residues. Trimming stripped 2 bases from V and 7 bases from J, with 11 bases between. The germline gives CDR1 MNHEY, CDR2 SVGAGI. The CDR3: CASSYDRSGGYTF. CDR3 nucleotides: TGTGCCAGCAGTTACGACAGGTCGGGTGGCTACACCTTC.

This chain uses TRBV9 with TRBJ1-3, with TRBD1 identical over 8 bases. The CDR3 has 18 amino acids. Trimming cost V 0 bases and J 0 bases; bases outside gene matches: 8. From germline, CDR1 is SGDLS and CDR2 YYNGEE. CDR3 coding DNA: TGTGCCAGCAGCGTAGCTACGATGACAGGGGCCTCTGGAAACACCATATATTTT. Amino acid sequence: CASSVATMTGASGNTIYF.